The 12 T cell receptor beta chains below all came from one sample that was sequenced in a study of cytomegalovirus exposure and HLA in healthy donors. With 60 Vbeta and 13 Jbeta primers, the PCR was carried out. Profiling relied on immunoSEQ multiplex PCR, and the TCRdb table lists in-frame clones only, not all of them. The sample comprises some 25,000 clones, approximately 79% of which are singletons, and more than 4.5% rests with the top ten. The sequencing input was PBMCs. The origin of the receptors is a male donor in good health and CMV-seronegative.

A few counts support this clone. V usage is TRBV4-3 and J usage is TRBJ2-6, with D possibly being TRBD1 (5 bases). V lost 0 bases and J 0 bases, leaving 9 bases between the germline ends. Looked up from germline, CDR1 is LGHNA and CDR2 is YSLEER. This CDR3 has 17 amino acids. CDR3 protein: CASSQDGQNSGANVLTF. The CDR3 DNA reads TGCGCCAGCAGCCAAGATGGACAAAACTCTGGGGCCAACGTCCTGACTTTC.

The chain employs TRBV25-1 and TRBJ2-7, with unresolved D. CDR1 MGHDK and CDR2 SYGVNS come from the germline V gene. The V gene lost 0 bases and the J gene lost 3 bases, with 6 bases spanning the gap. CDR3 size: 13 residues. The CDR3: CASSEYSGYEQYF. The CDR3 DNA sequence: TGTGCCAGCAGTGAATATTCGGGCTACGAGCAGTACTTC.

The V call is TRBV30, the J call TRBJ2-5; no clear D. V was shortened by 0 bases and J by 1 base, with 6 bases between the two germline ends. Germline CDR1 reads GTSNPN; CDR2 reads SVGIG (reference sequence). The CDR3 has 13 amino acids. This CDR3 is CAWSVQIQETQYF. The DNA for the CDR3 is TGTGCCTGGAGTGTACAGATCCAAGAGACCCAGTACTTC.

This clone has more than one count but fewer than ten. This chain links TRBV4-3 with TRBJ1-5, with TRBD1 identical over 7 bases. Germline V gene sequence: CDR1 LGHNA, CDR2 YSLEER. This CDR3 is 15 amino acids long. The ends lost 1 base at V and 7 bases at J; junction bases unmatched: 7. CDR3 DNA sequence: TGCGCCAGCAGCCAAGTGTTAGGGGGCGGACAGCCCCAGCATTTT. Amino acids: CASSQVLGGGQPQHF.

A single count supports this clone. The gene calls are TRBV14 and TRBJ1-6; D remains unclear. Germline V gene data show CDR1 as SGHDN and CDR2 as FVKESK. The CDR3 totals 15 residues. V was shortened by 2 bases and J by 6 bases, with 11 bases between the two germline ends. CDR3 coding DNA: TGTGCCAGCAGCCAACGTTGGTCGGGTAATTCACCCCTCCACTTT. Translated, it gives CASSQRWSGNSPLHF. The full variable domain, in which reference TRBV14 and TRBJ1-6 provide the parts outside the CDR3, is EAGVTQFPSHSVIEKGQTVTLRCDPISGHDNLYWYRRVMGKEIKFLLHFVKESKQDESGMPNNRFLAERTGGTYSTLKVQPAELEDSGVYFCASSQRWSGNSPLHFGNGTRLTVT.

This clone was counted a few times. This chain joins TRBV5-1 and TRBJ1-4; 7 bases align to TRBD1. Trimming at V came to 1 base and at J to 7 bases, leaving 7 bases not matched to a gene. Per germline, CDR1 SGHRS and CDR2 YFSETQ. This CDR3 contains 15 residues. The CDR3 DNA sequence: TGCGCCAGCAGCTTGAGTGGGACAGCCGTTGAAAAACTGTTTTTT. The encoded protein is CASSLSGTAVEKLFF.

V and J are TRBV6-4 and TRBJ2-2; 7 bases agree with TRBD1. Trimming cost V 5 bases and J 5 bases; bases outside gene matches: 5. The CDR3 runs 14 residues. Germline assignment: CDR1 MRHNA and CDR2 SNTAGT. CDR3 protein: CASSPTGETGELFF. DNA of the CDR3: TGTGCCAGCAGTCCTACAGGGGAAACCGGGGAGCTGTTTTTT.

V and J are TRBV19 and TRBJ1-2, with 9 bases aligning to TRBD1. Germline V gives CDR1 LNHDA, CDR2 SQIVND (reference sequence). This CDR3 contains 13 residues. V dropped 5 bases and J dropped 7; count of bases not matched to a gene: 5. CDR3 protein: CASSLRDRVGYTF. The DNA for the CDR3 is TGTGCCAGTAGTCTTCGGGACAGGGTTGGCTACACCTTC.

V is TRBV28 and J is TRBJ2-7; tentative D call: TRBD2 (6 bases). V lost 7 bases to trimming and J lost 4 bases, with 17 bases between them. Germline-derived CDR1 and CDR2 are MDHEN and SYDVKM. This CDR3 comprises 14 residues. CDR3 in amino acids: CASKISGSKYEQYF. The CDR3 DNA is TGTGCCAGCAAAATAAGCGGGTCAAAGTACGAGCAGTACTTC.

This clone appeared a few times. J is TRBJ2-1 and V is TRBV7-3, with 10 bases lining up with TRBD2. The V and J ends lost 3 bases and 7 bases, in that order; junction bases with no gene match: 6. The CDR3 sequence is 15 residues long. Per germline, CDR1 SGHTA and CDR2 FQGTGA. The CDR3 here is CASSFIAGGSNEQFF. CDR3 nucleotide sequence: TGTGCCAGCAGCTTCATAGCGGGAGGCTCGAATGAGCAGTTCTTC. Using reference TRBV7-3 and TRBJ2-1 for the parts outside the CDR3, the full variable domain is GAGVSQTPSNKVTEKGKYVELRCDPISGHTALYWYRQSLGQGPEFLIYFQGTGAADDSGLPNDRFFAVRPEGSVSTLKIQRTERGDSAVYLCASSFIAGGSNEQFFGPGTRLTVL.

CDR3 in DNA: TGTGCCAGCAGCTTAGGTACAGCCGCCCTCGGGAAGTTCTTC. As protein: CASSLGTAALGKFF. This rearrangement joins TRBV11-2 to TRBJ2-1; maybe TRBD2 (5 bases). The CDR3 covers 14 residues. The V end lost 1 base, the J end lost 14 bases, and 18 bases lay between the germline ends. CDR1 SGHAT and CDR2 FQNNGV come from the germline V gene.

The chain uses TRBV5-4 and TRBJ1-2; D is uncertain. V was cut by 0 bases and J by 3 bases, with 9 bases left in between. CDR1 and CDR2 from the germline V gene are SGHNT and YYREEE (reference sequence). The CDR3 has 14 amino acids. The CDR3 spells CASSLAKRDYGYTF. The CDR3 region has the DNA TGTGCCAGCAGCTTGGCCAAGAGGGACTATGGCTACACCTTC.